This entry lists 30 T cell receptor beta chains sequenced from one sample in a study of T cell responses to AZD1222 COVID-19 vaccine. TCRdb's copy holds only in-frame clones and misses some; the assay was immunoSEQ multiplex PCR. This table holds roughly 100,000 clones, 90% to 95% found once. Specimen: peripheral blood, collected on day 0 of AZD1222 vaccination. The source is an adult in good health.

The chain uses TRBV7-3 and TRBJ2-7, with 8 bases that match TRBD2. Unmatched junction bases numbered 9, after V lost 5 bases and J lost 3 bases. The CDR3 contains 15 residues. Germline V CDR1 and CDR2: SGHTA, FQGTGA. DNA for the CDR3: TGTGCCAGCAGCCCAGGACTAGCCCCCATCTACGAGCAGTACTTC. This codes for CASSPGLAPIYEQYF.

Only a few counts were recorded for this clone. V and J are TRBV6-5 and TRBJ1-1; the D is unclear. The CDR3 totals 14 residues. Germline V gene lookup returns CDR1 MNHEY and CDR2 SVGAGI. V shed 6 bases and J shed 1 base, with 12 bases lying between them. CDR3: CASSPGPPNTEAFF. The CDR3 coding sequence is TGTGCCAGCAGCCCCGGGCCTCCGAACACTGAAGCTTTCTTT.

This sequence joins TRBV10-1 and TRBJ2-7, with D possibly being TRBD2 (6 bases). Trimming pared 5 bases from V and 3 bases from J, leaving 14 bases between. This CDR3 comprises 14 residues. The germline gives CDR1 WNHNN, CDR2 SYGVQD (reference sequence). Here the CDR3 reads CASSSTTSSYEQYF. For the CDR3, the DNA is TGCGCCAGCAGTTCGACCACTAGCAGCTACGAGCAGTACTTC.

V and J are TRBV7-9 and TRBJ2-5; D remains unclear. V gave up 3 bases and J gave up 4 bases, with 12 bases separating them. The germline CDR1 and CDR2 sequences are SEHNR and FQNEAQ (reference sequence). The CDR3 totals 14 residues. The CDR3 bases are TGTGCCAGCAGCTTCGGACCCAAACCAGAGACCCAGTACTTC. It is translated as CASSFGPKPETQYF.

This chain links TRBV9 with TRBJ2-3; 7 bases map to TRBD2. The CDR3 loop spans 18 amino acids. Trimming removed 3 bases from V and 0 bases from J; junction bases left unmatched: 13. Germline CDR1 SGDLS, CDR2 YYNGEE. The CDR3, as DNA: TGTGCCAGCAGCGGGACTAGGTACCGCCAAGCTAGCACAGATACGCAGTATTTT. It is translated as CASSGTRYRQASTDTQYF.

This clone was picked up one time. This chain uses TRBV18 with TRBJ2-1; TRBD2 matches 9 bases. This CDR3 contains 14 residues. CDR1 is KGHSH, CDR2 LQKENI, per germline. J was trimmed by 3 bases and V by 4 bases; bases with no gene match: 1. The CDR3 loop reads CASSRLADYNEQFF. The CDR3 coding sequence is TGTGCCAGCTCACGACTAGCGGACTACAATGAGCAGTTCTTC. The whole variable domain, filled in from reference TRBV18 and TRBJ2-1, reads NAGVMQNPRHLVRRRGQEARLRCSPMKGHSHVYWYRQLPEEGLKFMVYLQKENIIDESGMPKERFSAEFPKEGPSILRIQQVVRGDSAAYFCASSRLADYNEQFFGPGTRLTVL.

As to this clone: Other DNA sequences in this sample translate to the same CDR3. V gene TRBV19 combines with J gene TRBJ2-1; 11 nucleotides align to TRBD2. CDR1 LNHDA and CDR2 SQIVND come from the germline V gene (reference sequence). J gave up 4 bases and V 6 bases, and 5 bases lay outside the gene matches. This CDR3 has 15 amino acids. The CDR3 here is CASSRTSGSYNEQFF. The CDR3 DNA reads as TGTGCCAGTAGCCGAACTAGCGGGAGTTACAATGAGCAGTTCTTC.

The chain links TRBV19 to TRBJ2-7; TRBD1 aligns across 9 bases. V lost 5 bases and J lost 3; bases outside the gene matches: 8. The germline gives CDR1 LNHDA, CDR2 SQIVND (reference sequence). CDR3 length equals 15 residues. The CDR3 DNA reads as TGTGCCAGTAGTCCCATGACAGGGGGTATCTACGAGCAGTACTTC. Translation gives CASSPMTGGIYEQYF.

The gene calls are TRBV5-5 and TRBJ2-7; 9 nucleotides align to TRBD2. This CDR3 comprises 16 residues. The J segment lost 7 bases and the V segment lost 1 base, leaving 12 bases of the junction unmatched. Looked up from germline, CDR1 is SGHKS and CDR2 is YYEKEE (reference sequence). CDR3 nucleotide sequence: TGTGCCAGCAGCTTGACTTCTAGCGGGACACGGGGGGAGCAGTACTTC. Its protein is CASSLTSSGTRGEQYF.

The V and J genes are TRBV28 and TRBJ2-2, with TRBD2 matching 11 bases. Germline V gene data show CDR1 as MDHEN and CDR2 as SYDVKM. CDR3 length equals 17 residues. J lost 5 bases, V lost 9 bases, and 14 bases had no gene match. In DNA, the CDR3 is TGTGCCAGGAACTCACCGGGACTAGCGGAGGGGACCGGGGAGCTGTTTTTT. This sequence encodes CARNSPGLAEGTGELFF.

The chain uses TRBV3-1 (or the pseudogene TRBV3-2) and TRBJ2-7, with D perhaps matching TRBD2 (5 bases). V lost 1 base, J lost 10 bases, and 8 bases lay in between. The germline V gene has CDR1 LGHDT and CDR2 YNNKEL (reference sequence). There are 11 residues in the CDR3. The CDR3 loop reads CASSQGLAQYF. For the CDR3, the DNA is TGTGCCAGCAGCCAAGGCCTAGCTCAGTACTTC.

The gene calls are TRBV2 and TRBJ2-4; D gene unclear. Germline CDR1 reads SNHLY; CDR2 reads FYNNEI. Trimming took 6 bases from V and 7 from J, leaving 13 bases between them. The CDR3 has 13 residues. The CDR3 sequence is CASRKREKNIQYF. The CDR3 nucleotides read TGTGCCAGCAGGAAGCGCGAGAAGAACATTCAGTACTTC. The complete variable domain, with remaining parts taken from reference TRBV2 and TRBJ2-4, reads EPEVTQTPSHQVTQMGQEVILRCVPISNHLYFYWYRQILGQKVEFLVSFYNNEISEKSEIFDDQFSVERPDGSNFTLKIRSTKLEDSAMYFCASRKREKNIQYFGAGTRLSVL.

J is TRBJ2-7 and V is TRBV18; possible D gene TRBD1, 6 bases. This CDR3 is built from 14 residues. In germline, CDR1 is KGHSH, CDR2 LQKENI. The V end was cut by 4 bases, the J end by 0 bases, with 10 bases between. CDR3 loop: CASSQQGHSYEQYF. In DNA, the CDR3 is TGTGCCAGCTCACAACAGGGCCACTCCTACGAGCAGTACTTC.

The V gene is TRBV11-3, the J gene TRBJ1-5; D is undetermined. Germline-derived CDR1 and CDR2 are SGHNT and YENEEA. V lost 2 bases and J 12 bases, leaving 11 bases between the germline ends. The CDR3 covers 12 residues. The DNA of the CDR3 is TGTGCCAGCAGCTTACAGGTCGGGAACCAGCATTTT. It yields the protein CASSLQVGNQHF.

The chain combines TRBV3-1 (or the pseudogene TRBV3-2) with TRBJ1-6; 7 bases map to TRBD1. Germline V gene data show CDR1 as LGHDT and CDR2 as YNNKEL (reference sequence). With V trimmed by 3 bases and J by 0 bases, 5 bases remained unmatched. This CDR3 region has 17 residues. The CDR3 DNA reads TGTGCCAGCAGCCAGACAGGGACTAGCTCCTATAATTCACCCCTCCACTTT. The encoded protein is CASSQTGTSSYNSPLHF.

This chain joins TRBV28 and TRBJ1-4; a possible D gene is TRBD1 (5 bases). The CDR3 has 15 residues. In germline, CDR1 is MDHEN, CDR2 SYDVKM. Trimming stripped 4 bases from V and 10 bases from J, with 19 bases between. The CDR3 loop is CASSSGSAGEVKLFF. CDR3 in DNA: TGTGCCAGCAGTTCCGGGTCCGCGGGGGAGGTAAAACTGTTTTTT.

The rearrangement uses TRBV19 and TRBJ1-5; D is ambiguous. The V gene's germline CDR1 is LNHDA and CDR2 SQIVND (reference sequence). V was clipped by 7 bases and J by 4 bases, with 20 bases between them. The CDR3 length is 16 residues. CDR3 sequence reads: CASISHGPVVNQPQHF. CDR3 sequence (DNA): TGTGCCAGTATTAGTCACGGGCCCGTAGTGAATCAGCCCCAGCATTTT.

The V and J genes are TRBV28 and TRBJ2-7, with 16 bases identical to TRBD2. The V segment lost 4 bases and the J segment 3 bases; nucleotides outside the gene matches: 9. This CDR3 spans 18 amino acids. Germline values: CDR1 MDHEN, CDR2 SYDVKM. This CDR3 is CASSSGLAGGPSIYEQYF. The CDR3 nucleotides are TGTGCCAGCAGTTCGGGACTAGCGGGAGGGCCGTCGATCTACGAGCAGTACTTC.

The rearrangement links TRBV7-2 to TRBJ2-7; the match to TRBD1 covers 8 bases. The CDR3 extends over 14 amino acids. CDR1 is SGHTA and CDR2 is FQGNSA in the germline V gene. The ends lost 2 bases at V and 6 bases at J; junction bases unmatched: 6. CDR3 DNA sequence: TGTGCCAGCAGCTTACGGGCAGGGGGCGGCGAGCAGTACTTC. Translation: CASSLRAGGGEQYF.

This chain links TRBV23-1 with TRBJ2-1; D possibly corresponds to TRBD2 (10 bases). TRBV23-1 carries the ORF label, with uncertain function. V gave up 4 bases and J gave up 2 bases, with 27 bases separating them. The CDR3 is 20 amino acids. CDR3 sequence: CASSRGAPGQGLATYNEQFF. CDR3 coding DNA: TGCGCCAGCAGTCGCGGAGCACCGGGACAGGGACTAGCGACCTACAATGAGCAGTTCTTC.

As for this clone: Other DNA sequences in this sample translate to the same CDR3. The chain couples TRBV18 to TRBJ1-5, with D hard to call. The CDR3 totals 12 residues. V shed 3 bases and J shed 4 bases, with 4 bases lying between them. Germline CDR1 and CDR2: KGHSH and LQKENI. Here the CDR3 DNA reads TGTGCCAGCTCACCCCCTAATCAGCCCCAGCATTTT. Amino acids: CASSPPNQPQHF.

This clone was found once. The V gene is TRBV7-2, the J gene TRBJ1-4, with D hard to call. The germline CDR1 and CDR2 sequences are SGHTA and FQGNSA. V shed 5 bases and J shed 5 bases, with 12 bases lying between them. The CDR3 totals 14 residues. The CDR3 sequence: CASSEQMLNEKLFF. CDR3 bases: TGTGCCAGCAGCGAACAGATGCTCAATGAAAAACTGTTTTTT.

The rearrangement uses TRBV28 and TRBJ1-1; D gene uncertain. V dropped 6 bases and J dropped 11 bases, with 22 bases sitting between them. The length of the CDR3 is 14 residues. From germline, CDR1 is MDHEN and CDR2 SYDVKM. The CDR3 loop reads CASSRAPGPIVAFF. DNA of the CDR3: TGTGCCAGCAGCCGGGCTCCGGGCCCCATTGTGGCTTTCTTT.

The chain links TRBV7-6 to TRBJ2-2; D call uncertain. The CDR3 is 15 residues long. V was trimmed by 1 base and J by 0 bases, leaving 6 bases between them. Germline assignment: CDR1 SGHVS and CDR2 FNYEAQ. The CDR3 sequence: CASSLESANTGELFF. The CDR3 nucleotides are TGTGCCAGCAGCTTAGAGTCAGCGAACACCGGGGAGCTGTTTTTT.

The chain carries TRBV25-1 and TRBJ2-7; 11 bases are shared with TRBD2. The trim removed 3 bases at V and 0 bases at J, leaving 1 base unmatched. The germline V gene encodes CDR1 MGHDK and CDR2 SYGVNS. CDR3 length: 15 residues. The CDR3 coding sequence is TGTGCCAGCAGTGATGGACTAGCGGGCTCCTACGAGCAGTACTTC. It yields the protein CASSDGLAGSYEQYF.

The V and J genes are TRBV6-2 or TRBV6-3 and TRBJ1-2; D uncertain. CDR1 is MNHEY and CDR2 is SVGEGT in the germline V gene. V lost 0 bases and J 4 bases, leaving 9 bases between the germline ends. CDR3 length equals 14 residues. This CDR3 reads CASSYSTDFYGYTF. CDR3 bases: TGTGCCAGCAGTTACTCCACGGATTTCTATGGCTACACCTTC.

The chain employs TRBV5-8 and TRBJ1-1; 7 nucleotides align to TRBD1. This CDR3 region has 12 residues. V shed 1 base, J shed 8 bases, and the junction held 2 bases outside the gene matches. The germline V gene encodes CDR1 SGHTS and CDR2 YDEGEE. This CDR3 reads CASSLTGVEAFF. The CDR3 DNA follows: TGTGCCAGCAGCTTGACAGGGGTAGAAGCTTTCTTT.

J is TRBJ2-7 and V is TRBV27; 7 bases agree with TRBD1. The length of the CDR3 is 14 residues. Trimming removed 5 bases from V and 4 bases from J; junction bases left unmatched: 8. CDR1 MNHEY and CDR2 SMNVEV come from the germline V gene (reference sequence). The CDR3 nucleotides are TGTGCCAGCAGTAAGGGCGACAGGGCTTACGAGCAGTACTTC. It translates to CASSKGDRAYEQYF.

The gene calls are TRBV19 and TRBJ2-7, with 8 bases aligning to TRBD2. Looked up from germline, CDR1 is LNHDA and CDR2 is SQIVND (reference sequence). The CDR3 runs 16 residues. With V trimmed by 3 bases and J by 1 base, 8 bases remained unmatched. The CDR3: CASSMGVTSGSYEQYF. The CDR3 region has the DNA TGTGCCAGTAGTATGGGGGTAACTAGCGGATCCTACGAGCAGTACTTC.

This chain joins TRBV7-3 and TRBJ2-1; 9 bases line up with TRBD2. The germline CDR1 and CDR2 sequences are SGHTA and FQGTGA. V shed 5 bases and J 6 bases; nucleotides not matched to a gene: 11. This CDR3 contains 16 residues. CDR3 sequence: CASSPRASGTVNEQFF. The CDR3 nucleotides read TGTGCCAGCAGCCCCAGGGCTAGCGGGACGGTCAATGAGCAGTTCTTC.